The present T cell receptor beta chain was sequenced within a study of blood T cell repertoires in COVID-19. Overall study: The study drew acute and convalescent COVID-19 samples from the United States, Italy and Spain.

Method: immunoSEQ multiplex PCR; TCRdb's copy keeps in-frame clones and lacks some. Among 210,000 or so clones listed, around nine tenths were seen once. The junction had 18 bases not matched to a gene; V was cut back by 3 bases and J by 4 bases. CDR1 and CDR2 (germline): LGHDT, YNNKEL (reference sequence). CDR3 length equals 19 residues. This rearrangement joins TRBV3-1 (or the pseudogene TRBV3-2) to TRBJ2-5, with TRBD2 matching 9 bases. Sequences were obtained from peripheral blood. This TCR came from a middle-aged woman who had recovered from COVID-19. The DNA for the CDR3 is TGTGCCAGCAGCCACCTAGAACTAGCGGGTCCCGGAGTGGCAGAGACCCAGTACTTC. The encoded protein is CASSHLELAGPGVAETQYF.